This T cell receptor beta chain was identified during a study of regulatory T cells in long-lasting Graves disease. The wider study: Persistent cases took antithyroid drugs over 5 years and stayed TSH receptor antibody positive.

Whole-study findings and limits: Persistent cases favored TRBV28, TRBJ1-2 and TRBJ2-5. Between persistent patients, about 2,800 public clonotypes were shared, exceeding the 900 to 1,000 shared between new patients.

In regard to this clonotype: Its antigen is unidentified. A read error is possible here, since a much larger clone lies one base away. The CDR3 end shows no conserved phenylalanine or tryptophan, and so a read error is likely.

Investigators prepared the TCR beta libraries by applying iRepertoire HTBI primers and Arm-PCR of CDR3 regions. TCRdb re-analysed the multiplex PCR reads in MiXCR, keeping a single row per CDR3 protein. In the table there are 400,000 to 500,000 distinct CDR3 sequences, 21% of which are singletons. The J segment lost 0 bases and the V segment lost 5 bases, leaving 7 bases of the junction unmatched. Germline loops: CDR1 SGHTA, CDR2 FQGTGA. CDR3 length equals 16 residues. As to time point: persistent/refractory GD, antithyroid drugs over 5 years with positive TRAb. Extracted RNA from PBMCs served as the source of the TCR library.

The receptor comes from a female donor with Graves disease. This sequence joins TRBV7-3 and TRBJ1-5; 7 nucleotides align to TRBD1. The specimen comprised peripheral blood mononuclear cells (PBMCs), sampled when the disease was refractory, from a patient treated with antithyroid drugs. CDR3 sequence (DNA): TGTGCCAGCAGCCAACCCGGGACAGATAGCAATCAGCCCCAGCATTCT. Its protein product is CASSQPGTDSNQPQHS.